A single sample gave rise to the 25 T cell receptor beta chains below, sequenced in a study of blood T cell repertoires in COVID-19. The assay was immunoSEQ multiplex PCR, and TCRdb's table has in-frame clones only and misses some. The sample holds 95,000 to 120,000 clones, 81% seen once. Material for sequencing was peripheral blood. The receptor set was obtained from a man aged 45-65 years with acute or convalescent COVID-19.

J is TRBJ2-5 and V is TRBV25-1, with 9 nucleotides matching TRBD1. The germline V gene has CDR1 MGHDK and CDR2 SYGVNS. V lost 8 bases to trimming and J lost 11 bases; unmatched junction nucleotides: 12. This CDR3 has 13 amino acids. The CDR3 is CASGGQGPFGQYF. The CDR3 DNA is TGTGCCAGCGGGGGACAGGGACCCTTCGGGCAGTACTTC.

V usage is TRBV15 and J usage is TRBJ1-1; no definite D call. The CDR3 sequence is 15 residues long. The V end lost 0 bases, the J end lost 3 bases, and 11 bases lay between the germline ends. CDR1 is LNHNV and CDR2 is YYDKDF in the germline V gene (reference sequence). CDR3 sequence: CATSRDPYGHTEAFF. In DNA form, the CDR3 reads TGTGCCACCAGCAGAGATCCTTATGGGCACACTGAAGCTTTCTTT.

The chain is built from TRBV10-3 and TRBJ1-2; TRBD1 matches 9 bases. The germline V gene encodes CDR1 ENHRY and CDR2 SYGVKD. The V segment lost 6 bases and the J segment 8 bases; nucleotides outside the gene matches: 7. This CDR3 region has 13 residues. The CDR3 region has the DNA TGTGCCATCAGCGGACAGGGGAGTGTGGGCTACACCTTC. Translated, it gives CAISGQGSVGYTF.

This chain connects TRBV10-2 to TRBJ2-2; unclear D gene. There are 18 residues in the CDR3. Trimming took 6 bases from V and 4 from J, leaving 24 bases between them. The V gene's germline CDR1 is WSHSY and CDR2 SAAADI. In DNA, the CDR3 is TGCGCCAGCAGACCCTACGTACTACATCAGTGTTTCACCGGGGAGCTGTTTTTT. Translation gives CASRPYVLHQCFTGELFF.

This CDR3 reads CASSDPRSRPDTQYF. Written as DNA, the CDR3 is TGCGCCAGCAGTGATCCCCGGAGTAGGCCAGATACGCAGTATTTT. The V gene is TRBV10-1, the J gene TRBJ2-3; D remains unclear. The CDR3 covers 15 residues. V was clipped by 3 bases and J by 4 bases, with 14 bases between them. From germline, CDR1 is WNHNN and CDR2 SYGVQD (reference sequence).

This rearrangement joins TRBV5-6 to TRBJ2-3, with 9 positions matching TRBD1. The CDR3 is 15 residues long. The germline gives CDR1 SGHDT, CDR2 YYEEEE. After removal of 1 base from V and 9 bases from J, the junction contained 9 bases not matched to a gene. CDR3 region: CASSLTGGAGSTQYF. The CDR3 bases are TGTGCCAGCAGCTTGACAGGGGGCGCGGGGAGCACGCAGTATTTT.

This sequence joins TRBV28 and TRBJ2-7, with 11 bases matching TRBD2. This CDR3 is 14 amino acids long. V lost 5 bases, J lost 7 bases, and 7 bases stayed unmatched. CDR1 and CDR2 from the germline V gene are MDHEN and SYDVKM. The CDR3 DNA follows: TGTGCCAGCAGTGACCGACTAGCGGGGAGGGAGCAGTACGTC. It specifies CASSDRLAGREQYV.

This clone was seen only once. This chain uses TRBV6-6 with TRBJ1-2, with TRBD1 matching 7 bases. The CDR3 has 14 amino acids. V shed 6 bases and J 4 bases; nucleotides not matched to a gene: 8. Germline V gene lookup returns CDR1 MNHNY and CDR2 SVGAGI (reference sequence). The DNA for the CDR3 is TGTGCCAGCAGGAACTCCCCAGGGGGCTATGGCTACACCTTC. As protein: CASRNSPGGYGYTF.

This clone was counted only a few times. This specimen includes other DNA sequences encoding the same CDR3. V usage is TRBV19 and J usage is TRBJ1-6, with 9 bases that match TRBD1. CDR1 and CDR2 (germline): LNHDA, SQIVND (reference sequence). Losses at the gene ends were 5 bases for V and 5 bases for J; bases not matched to a gene: 7. The CDR3 contains 16 residues. CDR3 loop: CASSPRTGENNSPLHF. CDR3 nucleotides: TGTGCCAGTAGTCCGAGGACAGGGGAAAATAATTCACCCCTCCACTTT.

The rearrangement joins TRBV28 to TRBJ1-1; D may be TRBD1 (5 bases). The germline V gene encodes CDR1 MDHEN and CDR2 SYDVKM. V was trimmed by 3 bases and J by 1 base, leaving 9 bases between them. This CDR3 comprises 14 residues. The CDR3 bases are TGTGCCAGCAGTTTGGCAGGGAAGAACACTGAAGCTTTCTTT. It yields the protein CASSLAGKNTEAFF.

The chain has TRBV5-1 and TRBJ1-1; 9 bases are shared with TRBD1. The V and J ends lost 4 bases and 5 bases, in that order; junction bases with no gene match: 6. CDR3 size: 14 residues. The germline CDR1 and CDR2 sequences are SGHRS and YFSETQ. Here the CDR3 DNA reads TGCGCCAGCAGCGACTCGGGACAGGGTACTGAAGCTTTCTTT. Its translation is CASSDSGQGTEAFF.

This clone came up once. The chain has TRBV6-4 and TRBJ2-7; TRBD2 is a possible D gene (6 bases). Germline V gene data show CDR1 as MRHNA and CDR2 as SNTAGT. CDR3 length: 18 amino acids. V lost 4 bases and J 2 bases, leaving 24 bases between the germline ends. The chain's CDR3 is CASSAVRFGGINTYEQYV. The CDR3 DNA follows: TGTGCCAGCAGTGCTGTGCGCTTCGGGGGAATTAACACCTACGAGCAGTACGTC.

The rearrangement uses TRBV5-8 and TRBJ1-5, with TRBD1 identical over 8 bases. Germline lookup yields CDR1 SGHTS and CDR2 YDEGEE. This CDR3 is 17 amino acids long. Germline trimming cut 0 bases from V and 4 bases from J; bases unmatched to any gene: 9. The DNA of the CDR3 is TGTGCCAGCAGCTTGGGACAGGGGCGTAGTAGGAATCAGCCCCAGCATTTT. The encoded protein is CASSLGQGRSRNQPQHF.

V gene TRBV5-6 combines with J gene TRBJ1-6, with TRBD1 matching 8 bases. Germline V gene data show CDR1 as SGHDT and CDR2 as YYEEEE. The CDR3 runs 13 residues. V dropped 4 bases and J dropped 14; count of bases not matched to a gene: 8. CDR3 sequence: CASSQGAGRSLHF. The CDR3 coding sequence is TGTGCCAGCAGCCAGGGGGCCGGGAGGTCCCTCCACTTT. Combining the CDR3 with reference TRBV5-6 and TRBJ1-6 gives the whole variable domain DAGVTQSPTHLIKTRGQQVTLRCSPKSGHDTVSWYQQALGQGPQFIFQYYEEEERQRGNFPDRFSGHQFPNYSSELNVNALLLGDSALYLCASSQGAGRSLHFGNGTRLTVT.

The chain uses TRBV7-2 and TRBJ1-1; 10 bases map to TRBD1. Germline CDR1 reads SGHTA; CDR2 reads FQGNSA. CDR3 size: 13 residues. Trimming at V came to 1 base and at J to 8 bases, leaving 1 base not matched to a gene. CDR3 nucleotide sequence: TGTGCCAGCAGCTTAGGGGGACAGGGGGAAGCTTTCTTT. Residues: CASSLGGQGEAFF.

In its sample, this clone is medium-sized (0.01 to 0.1%). The gene calls are TRBV29-1 and TRBJ2-7, with D perhaps TRBD1 (6 bases). Per the germline V gene, CDR1 is SQVTM and CDR2 is ANQGSEA. V gave up 4 bases and J gave up 2 bases, with 12 bases separating them. The CDR3 has 13 amino acids. The CDR3 loop is CSVVGALPYEQYF. The DNA for the CDR3 is TGCAGCGTTGTGGGGGCATTGCCCTACGAGCAGTACTTC.

The V gene is TRBV5-1, the J gene TRBJ2-3; tentatively, D is TRBD2 (6 bases). The CDR3 is 17 residues long. V lost 4 bases and J lost 4, with 22 bases in between. Per the germline V gene, CDR1 is SGHRS and CDR2 is YFSETQ. CDR3 region: CASSHPLAKQKADTQYF. For the CDR3, the DNA is TGCGCCAGCAGCCACCCACTAGCTAAGCAGAAGGCAGATACGCAGTATTTT.

This clone was picked up a small number of times. The chain joins TRBV30 to TRBJ1-2, with TRBD1 matching over 11 bases. CDR1 and CDR2 from the germline V gene are GTSNPN and SVGIG (reference sequence). The CDR3 is 15 amino acids. With V trimmed by 3 bases and J by 9 bases, 12 bases remained unmatched. Here the CDR3 reads CAWRGGRTGGLSYTF. In nucleotides, the CDR3 is TGTGCCTGGAGGGGAGGCAGGACAGGGGGCTTGAGCTACACCTTC.

A single count supports this clone. The CDR3 DNA sequence: TGTGCCAGCAGCCTTTGGTCGGTCGAGACCCAGTACTTC. This gives the protein CASSLWSVETQYF. The chain recombines TRBV14 with TRBJ2-5; no firm D call. CDR3 length: 13 residues. Germline CDR1 reads SGHDN; CDR2 reads FVKESK. V was cut by 4 bases and J by 5 bases, with 11 bases left in between. The variable domain in full, with the rest retrieved from reference TRBV14 and TRBJ2-5, is EAGVTQFPSHSVIEKGQTVTLRCDPISGHDNLYWYRRVMGKEIKFLLHFVKESKQDESGMPNNRFLAERTGGTYSTLKVQPAELEDSGVYFCASSLWSVETQYFGPGTRLLVL.

The rearrangement joins TRBV5-1 to TRBJ2-7; possibly TRBD1 for D (5 bases). Trimming removed 0 bases at V and 2 bases at J, with 12 bases between. CDR1 and CDR2 from the germline V gene are SGHRS and YFSETQ. The CDR3 covers 15 residues. CDR3 region: CASSLGHADTYEQYF. The CDR3 nucleotides read TGCGCCAGCAGCTTGGGACACGCGGACACCTACGAGCAGTACTTC.

V gene TRBV5-1 combines with J gene TRBJ2-7; no definite D call. The germline V gene has CDR1 SGHRS and CDR2 YFSETQ. The V end was cut by 4 bases, the J end by 6 bases, with 11 bases between. The CDR3 contains 12 residues. CDR3 nucleotide sequence: TGCGCCAGCAGCCCCCCGGCGGCCGAGCAGTACTTC. Protein: CASSPPAAEQYF.

A few counts support this clone. This sequence joins TRBV5-6 and TRBJ2-2; 7 nucleotides agree with TRBD1. V dropped 1 base and J dropped 4; count of bases not matched to a gene: 4. This CDR3 is built from 15 residues. Germline lookup yields CDR1 SGHDT and CDR2 YYEEEE. CDR3 coding DNA: TGTGCCAGCAGCTTGAGGGGGCTGGGCACCGGGGAGCTGTTTTTT. The encoded protein is CASSLRGLGTGELFF.

This chain joins TRBV13 and TRBJ2-1, with TRBD2 as a possible D gene (6 bases). The germline V and J ends were trimmed by 3 bases and 0 bases, with 12 bases remaining between them. The CDR3 loop spans 16 amino acids. Germline V lookup: CDR1 PRHDT, CDR2 FYEKMQ (reference sequence). Written as DNA, the CDR3 is TGTGCCAGCAGCTTTTTTGGGGGGAGCTCCTACAATGAGCAGTTCTTC. Residues: CASSFFGGSSYNEQFF.

Here the CDR3 reads CATSRDRGPDRGYTF. The CDR3 nucleotides read TGTGCCACCAGCAGAGATCGAGGCCCAGATAGGGGCTACACCTTC. This chain connects TRBV15 to TRBJ1-2; D not resolved. The germline gives CDR1 LNHNV, CDR2 YYDKDF (reference sequence). V shed 0 bases and J shed 8 bases, with 16 bases lying between them. The length of the CDR3 is 15 residues.

The chain recombines TRBV19 with TRBJ2-7; D remains unclear. Trimming removed 6 bases from V and 3 bases from J, with 15 bases in between. Germline V gives CDR1 LNHDA, CDR2 SQIVND (reference sequence). The CDR3 sequence is 14 residues long. The CDR3 loop is CASSKQDTSYEQYF. The CDR3 DNA reads TGTGCCAGTAGCAAACAAGATACCAGCTACGAGCAGTACTTC. Using reference TRBV19 and TRBJ2-7 for the parts outside the CDR3, the full variable domain is DGGITQSPKYLFRKEGQNVTLSCEQNLNHDAMYWYRQDPGQGLRLIYYSQIVNDFQKGDIAEGYSVSREKKESFPLTVTSAQKNPTAFYLCASSKQDTSYEQYFGPGTRLTVT.